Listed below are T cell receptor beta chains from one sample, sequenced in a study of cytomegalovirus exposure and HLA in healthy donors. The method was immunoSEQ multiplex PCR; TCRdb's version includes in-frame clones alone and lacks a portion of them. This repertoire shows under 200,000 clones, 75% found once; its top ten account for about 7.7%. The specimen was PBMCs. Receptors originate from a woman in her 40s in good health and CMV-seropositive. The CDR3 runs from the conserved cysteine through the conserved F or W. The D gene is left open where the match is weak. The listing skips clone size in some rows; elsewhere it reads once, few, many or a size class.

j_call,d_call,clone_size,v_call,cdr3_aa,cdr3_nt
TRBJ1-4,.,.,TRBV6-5,CASSGTGPANEKLFF,TGTGCCAGCAGTGGAACAGGTCCAGCTAATGAAAAACTGTTTTTT
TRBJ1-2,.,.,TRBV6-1,CASSARRPGGYTF,TGTGCCAGCAGCGCTAGGCGTCCGGGAGGCTACACCTTC
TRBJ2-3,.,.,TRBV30,CAWSERMSPDTQYF,TGTGCCTGGAGTGAGCGAATGAGTCCAGATACGCAGTATTTT
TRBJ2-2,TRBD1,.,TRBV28,CASSPSGQPNTGELFF,TGTGCCAGCAGTCCTTCGGGACAGCCCAACACCGGGGAGCTGTTTTTT
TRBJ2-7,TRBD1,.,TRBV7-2,CASSFDRGYEQYF,TGTGCCAGCAGCTTTGACAGGGGCTACGAGCAGTACTTC
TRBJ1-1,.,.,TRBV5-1,CASSLLNMGGMNTEAFF,TGCGCCAGCAGCTTGCTCAATATGGGGGGGATGAACACTGAAGCTTTCTTT
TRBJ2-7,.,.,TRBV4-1,CASSQEGAIVSYEQYF,TGCGCCAGCAGCCAAGAAGGGGCCATAGTCTCCTACGAGCAGTACTTC
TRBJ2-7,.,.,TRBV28,CASRPTGNSYEQYF,TGTGCCAGCAGACCTACAGGGAACTCCTACGAGCAGTACTTC
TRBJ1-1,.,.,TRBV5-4,CASSLIPSEAFF,TGTGCCAGCAGCCTAATACCCTCTGAAGCTTTCTTT
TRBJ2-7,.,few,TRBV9,CASSVEGGSGEQYF,TGTGCCAGCAGCGTGGAGGGAGGTTCGGGAGAGCAGTACTTC
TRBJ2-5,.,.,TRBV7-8,CASSPEPPTNQETQYF,TGTGCCAGCAGCCCCGAACCCCCGACTAACCAAGAGACCCAGTACTTC
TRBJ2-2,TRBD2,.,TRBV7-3,CASSPTAGVDTGELFF,TGTGCCAGCAGCCCAACGGCGGGAGTGGACACCGGGGAGCTGTTTTTT
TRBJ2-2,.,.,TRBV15,CATSRLSGAGELFF,TGTGCCACCAGCAGGTTATCTGGAGCGGGGGAGCTGTTTTTT
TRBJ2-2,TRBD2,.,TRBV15,CATSRDIGGGGELFF,TGTGCCACCAGCAGAGATATAGGCGGGGGCGGGGAGCTGTTTTTT
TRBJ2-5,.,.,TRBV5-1,CASSLGVSSAQETQYF,TGCGCCAGCAGCTTGGGGGTGTCTAGCGCTCAAGAGACCCAGTACTTC
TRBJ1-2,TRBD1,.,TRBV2,CASNAPDRANYGYTF,TGTGCCAGCAATGCGCCCGACAGGGCTAACTATGGCTACACCTTC
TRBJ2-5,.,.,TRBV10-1,CASSEVGRETQYF,TGCGCCAGCAGTGAGGTGGGGCGAGAGACCCAGTACTTC
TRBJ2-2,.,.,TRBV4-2,CASSQARTNTGELFF,TGTGCCAGCAGCCAAGCCAGGACGAACACCGGGGAGCTGTTTTTT
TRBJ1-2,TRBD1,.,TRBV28,CASSSSPTGNYGYTF,TGTGCCAGCAGTTCGAGCCCGACAGGGAACTATGGCTACACCTTC
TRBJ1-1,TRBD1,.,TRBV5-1,CASSLTGVTEAFF,TGCGCCAGCAGCTTGACAGGGGTTACTGAAGCTTTCTTT
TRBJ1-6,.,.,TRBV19,CASSTTAMASPLHF,TGTGCCAGTAGTACCACAGCAATGGCCTCACCCCTCCACTTT
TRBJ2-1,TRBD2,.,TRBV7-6,CASSPSLAGLYNEQFF,TGTGCCAGCAGCCCCTCTCTAGCGGGACTCTACAATGAGCAGTTCTTC
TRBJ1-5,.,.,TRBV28,CAAEGSIQPQHF,TGTGCCGCCGAAGGGAGTATTCAGCCCCAGCATTTT
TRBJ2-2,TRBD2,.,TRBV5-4,CASSLRGLAGGSPGELFF,TGTGCCAGCAGCTTGAGGGGACTAGCGGGAGGTTCTCCCGGGGAGCTGTTTTTT
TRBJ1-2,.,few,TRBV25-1,CASSKGRERFGYTF,TGTGCCAGCAGTAAGGGGAGGGAAAGATTTGGCTACACCTTC
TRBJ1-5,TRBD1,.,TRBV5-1,CASSSDGQGQPQHF,TGCGCCAGCAGCTCAGACGGACAGGGTCAGCCCCAGCATTTT
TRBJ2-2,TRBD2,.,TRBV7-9,CASSLVGLAAGELFF,TGTGCCAGCAGCTTAGTGGGACTAGCGGCCGGGGAGCTGTTTTTT
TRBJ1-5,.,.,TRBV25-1,CASSPSDSLNQPQHF,TGTGCCAGCAGTCCCTCGGACAGTTTAAATCAGCCCCAGCATTTT
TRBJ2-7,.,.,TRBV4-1,CASSQEWGLAGYEQYF,TGCGCCAGCAGCCAAGAGTGGGGTCTAGCCGGGTACGAGCAGTACTTC
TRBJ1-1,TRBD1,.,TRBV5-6,CASSSLGTGGTNTEAFF,TGTGCCAGCAGCTCACTAGGGACAGGGGGCACGAACACTGAAGCTTTCTTT
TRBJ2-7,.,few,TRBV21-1,CASRIDAGYKREGSYEQYF,TGTGCCAGCAGAATTGATGCAGGATACAAGCGGGAAGGTTCCTACGAGCAGTACTTC
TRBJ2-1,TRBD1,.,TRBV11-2,CASSPGQGSYNEQFF,TGTGCCAGCAGCCCCGGACAGGGATCCTACAATGAGCAGTTCTTC
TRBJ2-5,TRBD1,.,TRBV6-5,CASSASGTGGETQYF,TGTGCCAGCAGCGCCTCCGGGACAGGGGGAGAGACCCAGTACTTC
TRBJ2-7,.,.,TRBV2,CASRGPTYEQYF,TGTGCCAGCAGGGGCCCAACCTACGAGCAGTACTTC
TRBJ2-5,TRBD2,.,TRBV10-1,CASITRLACQETQYF,TGCGCCAGCATTACTAGACTAGCGTGCCAAGAGACCCAGTACTTC
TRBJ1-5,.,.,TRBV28,CASSFGDNSNQPQHF,TGTGCCAGCAGTTTCGGGGACAATAGCAATCAGCCCCAGCATTTT
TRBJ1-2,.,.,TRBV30,CAWRPGGGVYGYTF,TGTGCCTGGAGACCCGGAGGGGGGGTCTATGGCTACACCTTC
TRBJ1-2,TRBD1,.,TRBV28,CASDTGQGYGYTF,TGTGCCAGCGACACGGGACAGGGCTATGGCTACACCTTC
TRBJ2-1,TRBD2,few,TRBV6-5,CASSSGTSGSRNEQFF,TGTGCCAGCAGTTCCGGGACTAGCGGGAGCAGGAATGAGCAGTTCTTC
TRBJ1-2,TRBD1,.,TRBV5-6,CASSLGDRVNYGYTF,TGTGCCAGCAGCTTGGGGGACAGGGTTAACTATGGCTACACCTTC
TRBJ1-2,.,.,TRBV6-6,CASRNPQGTSYGYTF,TGTGCCAGCAGAAACCCACAGGGAACGTCCTATGGCTACACCTTC
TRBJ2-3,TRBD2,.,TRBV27,CASSWSSGSTDTQYF,TGTGCCAGCAGTTGGTCTAGCGGTAGCACAGATACGCAGTATTTT
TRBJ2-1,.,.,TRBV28,CASSSPRTAIYNEQFF,TGTGCCAGCAGTTCACCCCGGACAGCAATATACAATGAGCAGTTCTTC
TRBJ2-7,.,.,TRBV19,CASSIGQGGYEQYF,TGTGCCAGTAGTATCGGGCAGGGTGGCTACGAGCAGTACTTC
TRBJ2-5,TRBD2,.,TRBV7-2,CASSLTSGGIGQYF,TGTGCCAGCAGCTTGACTAGCGGGGGTATCGGCCAGTACTTC
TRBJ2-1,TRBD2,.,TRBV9,CASSPEGTSGQSSYNEQFF,TGTGCCAGCAGCCCGGAGGGGACTAGCGGACAGAGCTCCTACAATGAGCAGTTCTTC
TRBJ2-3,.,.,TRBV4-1,CASSLSTDSAPTDTQYF,TGCGCCAGCAGCCTATCTACCGATTCCGCCCCCACAGATACGCAGTATTTT
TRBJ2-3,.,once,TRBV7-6,CASSEGDTQYF,TGTGCCAGTTCCGAGGGAGATACGCAGTATTTT
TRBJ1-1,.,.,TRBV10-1,CASSEAVEAFF,TGCGCCAGCAGTGAGGCGGTTGAAGCTTTCTTT
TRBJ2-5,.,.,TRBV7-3,CASSFGAAETQYF,TGTGCCAGCAGCTTCGGAGCTGCGGAGACCCAGTACTTC